These 9 T cell receptor beta chains came from one sample sequenced in a study of cytomegalovirus exposure and HLA in healthy donors. PCR used 60 Vbeta primers and 13 Jbeta primers. The data were produced by immunoSEQ multiplex PCR, yet TCRdb's version contains in-frame clones alone and is incomplete. The table lists fewer than 150,000 clones, roughly 76% of them singletons. Sequences were obtained from PBMCs. Receptors were obtained from a man aged 18 to 30 in good health and CMV-seronegative.

The chain links TRBV2 to TRBJ2-1; 9 bases map to TRBD2. Germline trimming cut 5 bases from V and 10 bases from J; bases unmatched to any gene: 6. CDR1 is SNHLY, CDR2 FYNNEI, per germline. The CDR3 has 13 residues. CDR3 in DNA: TGTGCCAGCAGTATTAGCGGGAGAGACGAGCAGTTCTTC. Translated, it gives CASSISGRDEQFF.

Concerning this clone itself: Its ends do not fully match the called genes, so a read error is possible. This CDR3 is also generated by other DNA sequences in the sample. The chain carries TRBV7-6 and TRBJ2-6; TRBD1 might be the D (5 bases). CDR1 SGHVS and CDR2 FNYEAQ come from the germline V gene. The CDR3 has 16 amino acids. Here the CDR3 reads CASSPPGYPGANVLTF. The CDR3 DNA is TGTGCCAGCAGCCCCCCAGGGTACCCTGGGGCAAACGTCCTGACTTTC.

The chain couples TRBV11-3 to TRBJ1-2; tentative D call: TRBD1 (5 bases). V lost 4 bases and J lost 1, with 13 bases in between. CDR3 length equals 15 residues. CDR1 is SGHNT, CDR2 YENEEA, per germline. The CDR3 loop is CASSWGVGGNYGYTF. CDR3 in DNA: TGTGCCAGCAGCTGGGGGGTCGGGGGTAACTATGGCTACACCTTC.

The CDR3 DNA sequence: TGTGCCAGCAGTTTCCTAGGGACAGCCAACTATGGCTACACCTTC. It specifies CASSFLGTANYGYTF. The chain is built from TRBV6-5 and TRBJ1-2, with 7 bases fitting TRBD1. The CDR3 consists of 15 residues. Per germline, CDR1 MNHEY and CDR2 SVGAGI. The ends lost 4 bases at V and 2 bases at J; junction bases unmatched: 7.

The V and J genes are TRBV6-5 and TRBJ2-7; D is possibly TRBD1 (6 bases). The CDR3 spans 16 residues. Trimming took 0 bases from V and 9 from J, leaving 21 bases between them. Per the germline V gene, CDR1 is MNHEY and CDR2 is SVGAGI. CDR3 protein: CASSYSAGGPRGRQYF. As DNA, the CDR3 is TGTGCCAGCAGTTACTCCGCTGGGGGACCCAGGGGTCGGCAGTACTTC.

The chain is built from TRBV15 and TRBJ2-4; 10 nucleotides align to TRBD2. Per germline, CDR1 LNHNV and CDR2 YYDKDF (reference sequence). CDR3 size: 16 residues. V was pared by 5 bases and J by 7 bases, with 11 bases of the junction left unmatched. CDR3 sequence (DNA): TGTGCCACCAGCGAGGGGAAGAGCGGGAGGGCGAACATTCAGTACTTC. Protein product: CATSEGKSGRANIQYF.

The V and J genes are TRBV27 and TRBJ1-1; 8 nucleotides line up with TRBD1. CDR1 is MNHEY, CDR2 SMNVEV, per germline (reference sequence). CDR3 length equals 14 residues. Trimming removed 4 bases from V and 3 bases from J; junction bases left unmatched: 4. The CDR3 spells CASSSTGGYTEAFF. Written as DNA, the CDR3 is TGTGCCAGCAGTTCAACAGGGGGGTACACTGAAGCTTTCTTT.

The chain is built from TRBV19 and TRBJ2-7; 7 bases map to TRBD2. V lost 1 base, J lost 2 bases, and 11 bases stayed unmatched. The CDR3 consists of 17 residues. Per the germline V gene, CDR1 is LNHDA and CDR2 is SQIVND (reference sequence). CDR3 protein: CASSIGSVVGGTYEQYF. The CDR3 nucleotides are TGTGCCAGTAGTATAGGTTCCGTGGTCGGGGGGACCTACGAGCAGTACTTC.

V and J are TRBV30 and TRBJ2-5; tentative D call: TRBD1 (7 bases). The tail of the sequence fits TRBJ2-7 better, so the J call may be wrong. This CDR3 comprises 14 residues. CDR1 is GTSNPN, CDR2 SVGIG, per germline (reference sequence). CDR3 in amino acids: CASTTSGGSYEQYF. The CDR3 nucleotides read TGTGCCTCAACTACGTCAGGGGGGTCCTACGAGCAGTACTTC.